What follows is one TCR beta chain and its context. Which antigen it targets is not known. No base qualities exist here, and no much larger clone lies one base off it. The germline V and J ends show losses of 2 bases and 8 bases respectively, and no gene match explains 6 bases of the junction. CDR1 and CDR2 (MNHEY, SVGEGT) derive from the germline V gene. The CDR3 measures 14 amino acids from cysteine to phenylalanine. The kept DNA is CDR3 alone, 42 bases in frame from the first base. TCRbeta CDR3 regions were amplified from genomic DNA by means of the immunoSEQ Assay, a bias-controlled multiplex PCR. Per the original workflow: Within the assay, amplification of reference gene primers was used to estimate how many nucleated cells each sample contained. To quantify the absolute abundance of each unique TCRbeta CDR3 rearrangement, sequence reads were collapsed and filtered. For each sample, productive Simpson clonality was calculated as the square root of Simpson's diversity index across productive rearrangements. Entries here come from immuneACCESS through TCRdb and include only in-frame sequences with V and J called. Some clones fail to appear in such tables; in the studies checked, an unresolved V gene covers under half of the shortfall, and the cause of the remainder is unknown. V and J calls and clone size are as listed in that table; D and trimming were resolved from the DNA. The sample table lists 270,000 or so clones, about 87% of them with a count of one. The ten largest clonotypes hold around 7.8% of the sample.

This entry belongs to a study of blood T cell repertoires in COVID-19 (dated by TCRdb to 2019 to 2021). Notes on the research overall: Samples from collaborators originated in the United States, Italy and Spain and spanned both the acute and convalescent phases of COVID-19. Where available, HLA class I and class II types were taken from metadata supplied by the sample provider and were not determined by assay-based typing. The repertoires were made available in a free public database intended to serve as a resource for research on the immune response to SARS-CoV-2. A de-identified subject ID, COVID-19 status, age in years and sex were almost always included in the sample metadata. Samples came from the ongoing ImmuneRACE study (first 160 participants) plus 1,254 subjects from 6 global collaborators. Deeply sampled blood TCRbeta repertoires from subjects exposed to, actively infected with, or recovered from COVID-19 were included in the dataset. The prospective study material was composed of cDNA or gDNA derived from T cells, B-cell-depleted T cells, or PBMCs.

Each collaborating institution followed its own protocols to collect whole blood in K2EDTA tubes. For TCRbeta analysis, collaborator samples were shipped as frozen whole blood, as isolated PBMCs, or as DNA extracted from either sample type. Broader findings and caveats from the paper: Clinical and demographic metadata were provided uncurated, with the amount varying by source and participant.

The receptor chain draws on TRBV6-2 or TRBV6-3 and TRBJ2-1; 7 bases in the middle match TRBD2. Sequenced sample: peripheral blood. The sequence came from a human donor in a cohort sampled during active COVID-19. The CDR3 reads as follows: CASSYPGLVHEQFF. The DNA is as follows: TGTGCCAGCAGTTACCCTGGACTAGTCCATGAGCAGTTCTTC.